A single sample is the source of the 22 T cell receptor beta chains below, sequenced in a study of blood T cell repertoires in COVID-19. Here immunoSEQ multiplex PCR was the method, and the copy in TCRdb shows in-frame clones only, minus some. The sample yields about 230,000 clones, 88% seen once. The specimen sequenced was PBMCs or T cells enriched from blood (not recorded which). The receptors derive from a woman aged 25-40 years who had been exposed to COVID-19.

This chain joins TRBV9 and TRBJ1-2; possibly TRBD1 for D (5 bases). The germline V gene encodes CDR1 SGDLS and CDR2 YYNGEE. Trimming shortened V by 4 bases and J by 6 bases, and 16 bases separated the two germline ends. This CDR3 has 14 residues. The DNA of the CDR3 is TGTGCCAGCAGCCCACGTTTGGGGGGGAATGGCTACACCTTC. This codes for CASSPRLGGNGYTF.

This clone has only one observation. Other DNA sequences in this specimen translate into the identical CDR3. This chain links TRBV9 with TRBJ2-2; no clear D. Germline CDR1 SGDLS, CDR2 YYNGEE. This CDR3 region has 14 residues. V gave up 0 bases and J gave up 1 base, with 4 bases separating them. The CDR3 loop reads CASSVAGNTGELFF. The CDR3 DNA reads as TGTGCCAGCAGCGTAGCGGGGAACACCGGGGAGCTGTTTTTT.

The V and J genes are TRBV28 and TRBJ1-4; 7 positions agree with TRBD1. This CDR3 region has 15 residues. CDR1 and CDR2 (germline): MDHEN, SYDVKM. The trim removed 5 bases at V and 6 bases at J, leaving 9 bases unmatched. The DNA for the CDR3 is TGTGCCAGCAGTGCCCCACAGGGGTCTGATGAAAAACTGTTTTTT. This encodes CASSAPQGSDEKLFF.

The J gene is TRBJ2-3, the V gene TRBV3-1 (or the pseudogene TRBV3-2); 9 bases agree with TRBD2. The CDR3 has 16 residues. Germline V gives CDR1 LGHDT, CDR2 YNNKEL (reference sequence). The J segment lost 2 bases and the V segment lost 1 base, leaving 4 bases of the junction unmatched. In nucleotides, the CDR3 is TGTGCCAGCAGCCAAGGACTAGCGGTACTCACAGATACGCAGTATTTT. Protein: CASSQGLAVLTDTQYF.

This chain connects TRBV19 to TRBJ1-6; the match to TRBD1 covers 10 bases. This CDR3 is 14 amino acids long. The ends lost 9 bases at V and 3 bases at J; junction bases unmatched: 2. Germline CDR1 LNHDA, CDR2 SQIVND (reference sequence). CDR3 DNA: TGTGCCAGCCGGGACAGGGGCTATAATTCACCCCTCCACTTT. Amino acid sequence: CASRDRGYNSPLHF.

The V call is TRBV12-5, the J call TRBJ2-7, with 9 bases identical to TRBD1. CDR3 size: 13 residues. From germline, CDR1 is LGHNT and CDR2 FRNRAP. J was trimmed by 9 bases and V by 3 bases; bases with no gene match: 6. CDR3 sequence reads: CASGLRGQGMQYF. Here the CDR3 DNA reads TGTGCTAGTGGTTTACGGGGACAGGGAATGCAGTACTTC.

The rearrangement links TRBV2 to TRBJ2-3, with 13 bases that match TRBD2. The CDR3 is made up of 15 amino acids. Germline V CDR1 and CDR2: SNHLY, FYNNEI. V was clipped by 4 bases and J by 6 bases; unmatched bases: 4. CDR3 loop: CASSGRTSGSDTQYF. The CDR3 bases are TGTGCCAGCAGTGGGCGGACTAGCGGGAGTGATACGCAGTATTTT.

This CDR3 is CASRRGGFNYEQYF. The CDR3 nucleotides read TGTGCCAGCAGGAGAGGCGGGTTTAACTACGAGCAGTACTTC. The chain uses TRBV13 and TRBJ2-7, with D tentatively TRBD2 (5 bases). CDR1 and CDR2 from the germline V gene are PRHDT and FYEKMQ (reference sequence). There are 14 residues in the CDR3. The V end was cut by 6 bases, the J end by 3 bases, with 15 bases between.

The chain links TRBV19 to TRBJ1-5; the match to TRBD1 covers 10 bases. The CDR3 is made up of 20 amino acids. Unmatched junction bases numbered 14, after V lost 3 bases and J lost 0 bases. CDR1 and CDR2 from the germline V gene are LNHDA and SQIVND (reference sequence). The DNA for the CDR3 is TGTGCCAGTAGTATTCTTGTGGGGACAGGGGACCAGGCTAGCAATCAGCCCCAGCATTTT. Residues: CASSILVGTGDQASNQPQHF.

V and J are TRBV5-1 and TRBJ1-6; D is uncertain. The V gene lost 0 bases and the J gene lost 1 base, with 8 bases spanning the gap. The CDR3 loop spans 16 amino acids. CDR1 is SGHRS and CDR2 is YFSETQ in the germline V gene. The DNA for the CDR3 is TGCGCCAGCAGCTTGGAAACGGGTTCCTATAATTCACCCCTCCACTTT. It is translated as CASSLETGSYNSPLHF.

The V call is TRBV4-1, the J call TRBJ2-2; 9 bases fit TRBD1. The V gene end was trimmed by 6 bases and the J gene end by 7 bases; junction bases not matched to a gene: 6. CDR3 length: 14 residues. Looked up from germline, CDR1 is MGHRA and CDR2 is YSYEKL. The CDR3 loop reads CASRWTGEGGELFF. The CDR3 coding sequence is TGCGCCAGCAGGTGGACAGGGGAGGGCGGGGAGCTGTTTTTT.

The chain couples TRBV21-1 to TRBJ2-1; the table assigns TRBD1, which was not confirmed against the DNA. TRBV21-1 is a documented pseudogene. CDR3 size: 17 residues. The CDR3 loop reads CASSIWGGNVSYNEQFF. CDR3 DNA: TGTGCCAGCAGCATATGGGGCGGAAATGTCTCCTACAATGAGCAGTTCTTC.

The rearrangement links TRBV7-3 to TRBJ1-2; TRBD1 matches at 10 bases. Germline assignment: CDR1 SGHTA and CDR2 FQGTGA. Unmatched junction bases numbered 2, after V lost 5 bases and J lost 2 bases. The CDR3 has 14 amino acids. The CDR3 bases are TGTGCCAGCAGCGAGGGACAGGGGAACTATGGCTACACCTTC. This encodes CASSEGQGNYGYTF.

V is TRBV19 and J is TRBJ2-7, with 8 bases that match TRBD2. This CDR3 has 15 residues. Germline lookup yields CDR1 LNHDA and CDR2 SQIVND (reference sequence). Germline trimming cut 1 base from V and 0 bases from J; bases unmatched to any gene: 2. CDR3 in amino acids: CASSIGAGDSYEQYF. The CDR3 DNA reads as TGTGCCAGTAGTATAGGAGCGGGAGACTCCTACGAGCAGTACTTC.

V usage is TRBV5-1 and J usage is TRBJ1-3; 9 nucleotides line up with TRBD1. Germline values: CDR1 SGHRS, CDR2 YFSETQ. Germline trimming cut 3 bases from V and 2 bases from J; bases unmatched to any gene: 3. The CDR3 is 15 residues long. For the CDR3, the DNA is TGCGCCAGCAGCTGGGGACAGGGTACTGGAAACACCATATATTTT. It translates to CASSWGQGTGNTIYF. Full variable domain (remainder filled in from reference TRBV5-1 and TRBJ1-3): KAGVTQTPRYLIKTRGQQVTLSCSPISGHRSVSWYQQTPGQGLQFLFEYFSETQRNKGNFPGRFSGRQFSNSRSEMNVSTLELGDSALYLCASSWGQGTGNTIYFGEGSWLTVV.

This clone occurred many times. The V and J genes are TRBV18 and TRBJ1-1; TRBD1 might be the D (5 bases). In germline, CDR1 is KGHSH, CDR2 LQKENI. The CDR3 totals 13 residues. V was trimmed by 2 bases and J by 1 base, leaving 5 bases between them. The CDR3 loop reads CASSPRGNTEAFF. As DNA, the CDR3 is TGTGCCAGCTCACCAAGGGGGAACACTGAAGCTTTCTTT.

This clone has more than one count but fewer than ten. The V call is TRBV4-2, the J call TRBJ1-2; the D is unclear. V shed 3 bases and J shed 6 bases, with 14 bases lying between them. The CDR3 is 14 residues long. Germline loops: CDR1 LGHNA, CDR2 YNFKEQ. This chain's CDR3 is CASSQGGGPHGYTF. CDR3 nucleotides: TGTGCCAGCAGCCAGGGAGGAGGCCCACATGGCTACACCTTC.

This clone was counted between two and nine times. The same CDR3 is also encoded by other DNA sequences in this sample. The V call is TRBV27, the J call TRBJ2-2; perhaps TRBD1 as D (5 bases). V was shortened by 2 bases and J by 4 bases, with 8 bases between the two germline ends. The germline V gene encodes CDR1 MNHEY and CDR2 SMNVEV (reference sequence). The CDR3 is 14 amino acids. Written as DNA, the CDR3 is TGTGCCAGCAGTTTAACAGGACCCACCGGGGAGCTGTTTTTT. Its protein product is CASSLTGPTGELFF.

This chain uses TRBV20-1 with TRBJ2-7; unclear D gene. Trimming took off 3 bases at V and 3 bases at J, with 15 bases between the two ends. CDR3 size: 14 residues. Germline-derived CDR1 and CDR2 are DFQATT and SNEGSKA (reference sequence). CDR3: CSASARVQIYEQYF. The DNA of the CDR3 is TGCAGTGCTAGTGCCCGTGTACAGATCTACGAGCAGTACTTC.

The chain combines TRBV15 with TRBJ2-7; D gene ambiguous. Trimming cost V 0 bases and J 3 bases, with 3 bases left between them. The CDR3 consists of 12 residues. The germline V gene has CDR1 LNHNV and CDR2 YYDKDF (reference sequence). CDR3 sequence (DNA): TGTGCCACCAGCAGAGAATACTACGAGCAGTACTTC. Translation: CATSREYYEQYF.

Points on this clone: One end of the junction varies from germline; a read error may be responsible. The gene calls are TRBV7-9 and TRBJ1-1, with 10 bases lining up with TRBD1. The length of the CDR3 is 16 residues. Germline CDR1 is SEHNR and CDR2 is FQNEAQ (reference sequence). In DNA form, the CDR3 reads TGTGCCAGCACCTTATACGCTGGACAGGGGGGCACTGAAGCTTTCTTT. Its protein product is CASTLYAGQGGTEAFF.

The CDR3 loop reads CASSLVGLKVSPLHF. The DNA of the CDR3 is TGTGCCAGCAGCTTAGTGGGACTCAAGGTTTCACCCCTCCACTTT. V is TRBV7-4 and J is TRBJ1-6; TRBD1 might be the D (5 bases). The CDR3 is made up of 15 amino acids. V lost 1 base and J 9 bases, leaving 13 bases between the germline ends. Germline CDR1 is SGHVT and CDR2 is SQSDAQ.